This T cell receptor beta chain comes out of a study of blood T cell repertoires in COVID-19 (dated by TCRdb to the early 2020s). Looking at the study overall: Collaborator samples came from the United States, Italy and Spain and covered acute and convalescent phases of COVID-19. The material from the prospective study consisted of cDNA or gDNA derived from T cells, B-cell-depleted T cells, or PBMCs. Deeply sampled blood TCRbeta repertoires from subjects exposed to, actively infected with, or recovered from COVID-19 were included in the dataset. The repertoires were made available in a free public database intended to serve as a resource for research on the immune response to SARS-CoV-2. The samples were drawn from two sources: the first 160 participants of the ongoing ImmuneRACE study, and 950 to 1,500 subjects contributed by 6 global collaborators. Sample metadata almost always included a de-identified subject ID, COVID-19 status, age in years and sex. Where available, HLA class I and class II types were taken from metadata supplied by the sample provider and were not determined by assay-based typing. Broader findings and caveats from the paper: The quantity of clinical and demographic metadata differed by source and by participant and was supplied without curation.

The germline V gene supplies CDR1 SNHLY and CDR2 FYNNEI. Including the terminal cysteine and phenylalanine, the CDR3 comprises 14 residues. Only the CDR3 region is kept as DNA, spanning 42 bases read in frame from base 1. V trim: 6 bases; J trim: 5 bases; unmatched bases: 7. TCRbeta CDR3 regions were amplified from genomic DNA using the immunoSEQ Assay, a bias-controlled multiplex PCR. As for how the authors treated the data: The number of nucleated cells in each sample was estimated by amplification of reference gene primers within the assay. To quantify the absolute abundance of each unique TCRbeta CDR3 rearrangement, sequence reads were collapsed and filtered. Productive Simpson clonality was computed per sample as the square root of Simpson's diversity index over productive rearrangements. As stored in TCRdb, this immuneACCESS dataset retains in-frame rearrangements with V and J assigned. A fraction of the clones does not appear; measured against another copy, unresolved V genes explain less than half of the discrepancy, and the remainder lacks a known reason. V and J calls plus clone size are reproduced from that table; the DNA served to infer D and trimming. The sample includes approximately 190,000 clones, with about 88% observed a single time. The ten most abundant clones make up roughly 14% of the sample.

A note on this clone: Its target antigen remains unknown. No base quality values were provided; no much bigger clone lies one nucleotide off.

The collaborating institutions used their own protocols to collect whole blood in K2EDTA tubes. For TCRbeta analysis, collaborators shipped samples in one of three forms: frozen whole blood, isolated PBMCs, or DNA extracted from either of those sample types. The sequence derives from a man aged 25-40 years with active or convalescent COVID-19. Source material: peripheral blood. This receptor chain uses TRBV2 and TRBJ1-1, with 9 central nucleotides matching TRBD1. The base sequence is TGTGCCAGCAGCCTACAGGGGGCTGGTACTGAAGCTTTCTTT. Its coded protein is CASSLQGAGTEAFF.